The 19 T cell receptor beta chains given below trace back to one sample, sequenced in a study of beta chain features in type 1 diabetes. The isolated RNA, all of it, was reverse transcribed, so expressed TCRB transcripts were what got sequenced. TCRdb keeps only in-frame clones here, not all; method: immunoSEQ multiplex PCR. The sample yields 140,000 to 150,000 clones, about 13% seen once. These receptors lack a known antigen. Study-level points and caveats: Moderate yet significant TCRB CDR3 shortening was seen in Type 1 diabetes patients in all four CD4+ subsets.

Sequenced input: central memory CD4+ T cells from blood. The receptor set was obtained from a man aged 18-30 years with type 1 diabetes.

In its sample, this clone was seen many times. The identical CDR3 is also encoded by other nucleotide sequences in the sample. The chain employs TRBV5-1 and TRBJ2-5, with D unclear. The V gene's germline CDR1 is SGHRS and CDR2 YFSETQ. V lost 1 base and J lost 2, with 0 bases in between. This CDR3 has 11 residues. CDR3 amino acids: CASSLQETQYF. In nucleotides, the CDR3 is TGCGCCAGCAGCTTGCAAGAGACCCAGTACTTC.

This clone was detected a few times. The V gene is TRBV10-3, the J gene TRBJ1-2; the D gene is possibly TRBD1 (5 bases). V gave up 4 bases and J gave up 2 bases, with 5 bases separating them. This CDR3 is 12 amino acids long. Germline V gives CDR1 ENHRY, CDR2 SYGVKD. CDR3 sequence reads: CAISGQNYGYTF. The CDR3 coding sequence is TGTGCCATCAGTGGACAGAACTATGGCTACACCTTC.

This clone was counted a few times. CDR3 sequence (DNA): TGTGCCAGTAGTTTGAGCAGCAATCAGCCCCAGCATTTT. Amino acids: CASSLSSNQPQHF. The genes are TRBV19 and TRBJ1-5; no clear D gene. CDR3 length: 13 residues. V was pared by 5 bases and J by 1 base, with 6 bases between. In germline, CDR1 is LNHDA, CDR2 SQIVND (reference sequence).

This clone was observed a few times. Written as DNA, the CDR3 is TGTGCCAGCAGCGGCGGGAACACTGAAGCTTTCTTT. Translated, it gives CASSGGNTEAFF. The chain joins TRBV28 to TRBJ1-1, with D unresolved. V lost 6 bases, J lost 1 base, and 6 bases lay in between. CDR1 and CDR2 (germline): MDHEN, SYDVKM. The CDR3 loop spans 12 amino acids. Full variable domain (rest looked up from reference TRBV28 and TRBJ1-1): DVKVTQSSRYLVKRTGEKVFLECVQDMDHENMFWYRQDPGLGLRLIYFSYDVKMKEKGDIPEGYSVSREKKERFSLILESASTNQTSMYLCASSGGNTEAFFGQGTRLTVV.

CDR3 in DNA: TGTGCCAGCAGCGTAAGACAGGGGGCGGGCAATGAGCAGTTCTTC. It yields the protein CASSVRQGAGNEQFF. V and J are TRBV9 and TRBJ2-1, with 10 bases lining up with TRBD1. The junction had 4 bases not matched to a gene; V was cut back by 1 base and J by 6 bases. The CDR3 runs to 15 residues. The germline gives CDR1 SGDLS, CDR2 YYNGEE.

This chain uses TRBV13 with TRBJ2-5; the D gene is possibly TRBD2 (6 bases). CDR1 and CDR2 from the germline V gene are PRHDT and FYEKMQ (reference sequence). CDR3 size: 15 residues. Trimming pared 1 base from V and 1 base from J, leaving 10 bases between. CDR3 in DNA: TGTGCCAGCAGCTTAGCACGCGGGGTCCAAGAGACCCAGTACTTC. This sequence encodes CASSLARGVQETQYF. Drawing the rest from reference TRBV13 and TRBJ2-5, the complete variable domain is AAGVIQSPRHLIKEKRETATLKCYPIPRHDTVYWYQQGPGQDPQFLISFYEKMQSDKGSIPDRFSAQQFSDYHSELNMSSLELGDSALYFCASSLARGVQETQYFGPGTRLLVL.

This clone was found a few times. The chain employs TRBV6-5 and TRBJ1-2; no definite D call. Germline V gene sequence: CDR1 MNHEY, CDR2 SVGAGI. Deletions cut 0 bases from V and 4 bases from J, with 6 bases between. The CDR3 spans 13 residues. The CDR3 loop reads CASSYSQSYGYTF. CDR3 in DNA: TGTGCCAGCAGTTACTCACAGAGCTATGGCTACACCTTC.

The sample holds a few counts of this clone. The chain is built from TRBV14 and TRBJ1-2; 7 nucleotides match TRBD1. After removal of 6 bases from V and 8 bases from J, the junction contained 9 bases not matched to a gene. Germline V gene lookup returns CDR1 SGHDN and CDR2 FVKESK. The CDR3 sequence is 13 residues long. The CDR3 sequence: CASRPTGNPGYTF. The CDR3 DNA follows: TGTGCCAGCAGGCCGACAGGGAATCCGGGCTACACCTTC.

The rearrangement joins TRBV14 to TRBJ2-1, with D perhaps TRBD1 or TRBD2 (5 bases each). The CDR3 totals 16 residues. The germline V gene encodes CDR1 SGHDN and CDR2 FVKESK. V was pared by 4 bases and J by 4 bases, with 17 bases between. CDR3 bases: TGTGCCAGCAGCCCCACCGGGGCAGGGTATTACAATGAGCAGTTCTTC. Residues: CASSPTGAGYYNEQFF.

This clone has at least ten counts. The rearrangement joins TRBV30 to TRBJ1-6; maybe TRBD1 (5 bases). The CDR3 runs 13 residues. Between the trimmed V and J ends, which lost 1 base and 6 bases, there was a span of 7 bases. CDR1 is GTSNPN and CDR2 is SVGIG in the germline V gene (reference sequence). CDR3 DNA sequence: TGTGCCTGGAGTGGCGACAGTAATTCACCCCTCCACTTT. Translation: CAWSGDSNSPLHF. Complete variable domain (other parts from reference TRBV30 and TRBJ1-6): SQTIHQWPATLVQPVGSPLSLECTVEGTSNPNLYWYRQAAGRGLQLLFYSVGIGQISSEVPQNLSASRPQDRQFILSSKKLLLSDSGFYLCAWSGDSNSPLHFGNGTRLTVT.

This sequence joins TRBV29-1 and TRBJ1-1, with D possibly TRBD1 on 6 matching bases. The CDR3 contains 13 residues. Trimming left V 4 bases short and J 2 bases short, with 11 bases between. Germline V CDR1 and CDR2: SQVTM, ANQGSEA. The CDR3 DNA follows: TGCAGCGTTGGGAGGGACAAAAACACTGAAGCTTTCTTT. This codes for CSVGRDKNTEAFF. The whole variable domain, remainder taken from reference TRBV29-1 and TRBJ1-1, is SAVISQKPSRDICQRGTSLTIQCQVDSQVTMMFWYRQQPGQSLTLIATANQGSEATYESGFVIDKFPISRPNLTFSTLTVSNMSPEDSSIYLCSVGRDKNTEAFFGQGTRLTVV.

The gene calls are TRBV30 and TRBJ2-1, with a weak D call TRBD2 (5 bases). V was cut by 3 bases and J by 11 bases, with 11 bases left in between. CDR1 is GTSNPN and CDR2 is SVGIG in the germline V gene (reference sequence). The CDR3 loop spans 11 amino acids. The CDR3 is CAWRGSNKQFF. In nucleotides, the CDR3 is TGTGCCTGGAGGGGGAGCAACAAGCAGTTCTTC.

This clone was detected a few times. The rearrangement links TRBV19 to TRBJ1-1, with TRBD1 matching over 8 bases. The CDR3 spans 14 residues. V dropped 7 bases and J dropped 1; count of bases not matched to a gene: 5. CDR1 and CDR2 (germline): LNHDA, SQIVND (reference sequence). DNA for the CDR3: TGTGCCAGTACCTTAGGACAGGGGAACACTGAAGCTTTCTTT. It yields the protein CASTLGQGNTEAFF.

V is TRBV7-8 and J is TRBJ2-1; D may correspond to TRBD1 or TRBD2 (5 bases each). The V gene lost 5 bases and the J gene lost 8 bases, with 16 bases spanning the gap. The CDR3 covers 14 residues. Per germline, CDR1 SGHVS and CDR2 FQNEAQ. CDR3 bases: TGTGCCAGCAGCCGGGTGGGGGTGGTCGATGAGCAGTTCTTC. Protein product: CASSRVGVVDEQFF. Full variable domain (remainder filled in from reference TRBV7-8 and TRBJ2-1): GAGVSQSPRYKVAKRGQDVALRCDPISGHVSLFWYQQALGQGPEFLTYFQNEAQLDKSGLPSDRFFAERPEGSVSTLKIQRTQQEDSAVYLCASSRVGVVDEQFFGPGTRLTVL.

The chain is built from TRBV4-2 and TRBJ2-1, with D tentatively TRBD2 (5 bases). The germline V gene encodes CDR1 LGHNA and CDR2 YNFKEQ. The CDR3 length is 16 residues. Trimming removed 0 bases from V and 1 base from J, with 10 bases in between. The CDR3 is CASSQDRGGSYNEQFF. The CDR3 DNA is TGTGCCAGCAGCCAAGATCGGGGTGGGTCCTACAATGAGCAGTTCTTC.

The CDR3 spells CASKPPGQGNNEQFF. The DNA of the CDR3 is TGTGCCAGCAAACCTCCGGGACAGGGTAACAATGAGCAGTTCTTC. V gene TRBV28 combines with J gene TRBJ2-1; 9 bases agree with TRBD1. V lost 7 bases to trimming and J lost 5 bases; unmatched junction nucleotides: 9. This CDR3 has 15 amino acids. The germline V gene encodes CDR1 MDHEN and CDR2 SYDVKM.

The chain has TRBV7-8 and TRBJ2-3, with D hard to call. In germline, CDR1 is SGHVS, CDR2 FQNEAQ. The CDR3 is 13 residues long. The ends were cut back, 5 bases at V and 4 bases at J, with 10 bases in the middle. The CDR3 spells CASSPVSADTQYF. CDR3 DNA: TGTGCCAGCAGCCCCGTAAGCGCAGATACGCAGTATTTT.

This clone appeared many times. The chain recombines TRBV10-3 with TRBJ2-1; 9 bases line up with TRBD1. V trimming: 4 bases; J trimming: 9 bases; junction bases outside the gene matches: 4. This CDR3 is built from 13 residues. Germline V gene lookup returns CDR1 ENHRY and CDR2 SYGVKD. In DNA form, the CDR3 reads TGTGCCATCAGTGGGGACAGGGAGGGTGAGCAGTTCTTC. Translating it yields CAISGDREGEQFF.

This clone was counted at least ten times. One end of the junction varies from germline; a read error may be responsible. The rearrangement uses TRBV7-2 and TRBJ2-5; unclear D gene. The germline V gene encodes CDR1 SGHTA and CDR2 FQGNSA. The CDR3 consists of 14 residues. CDR3 amino acids: CASNLGPNQETQYF. For the CDR3, the DNA is TGTGCCAGCAACTTAGGACCGAACCAAGAGACCCAGTACTTC.